The 31 T cell receptor beta chains below come from one sample, sequenced in a study of cytomegalovirus exposure and HLA in healthy donors. PCR was performed using 60 Vbeta and 13 Jbeta primers. The protocol was immunoSEQ multiplex PCR, while the TCRdb copy is restricted to in-frame clones and leaves out a portion. The profile shows about 120,000 clones, roughly 73% of them singletons. Source material: PBMCs. These TCRs come from a woman between 25 and 40 years old in good health and CMV-seronegative.

The CDR3: CASSLGTGTDTQYF. The DNA for the CDR3 is TGTGCCAGCAGCTTGGGGACAGGGACAGATACGCAGTATTTT. This chain connects TRBV5-8 to TRBJ2-3, with 8 bases identical to TRBD1. V gave up 0 bases and J gave up 3 bases; unmatched junction bases: 0. There are 14 residues in the CDR3. Germline values: CDR1 SGHTS, CDR2 YDEGEE.

The J gene is TRBJ1-5, the V gene TRBV28; possibly TRBD1 for D (5 bases). This CDR3 is 13 amino acids long. Germline loops: CDR1 MDHEN, CDR2 SYDVKM. The V end lost 7 bases, the J end lost 11 bases, and 18 bases lay between the germline ends. This chain's CDR3 is CASKEGPERSQHF. The CDR3 DNA is TGTGCCAGCAAGGAGGGGCCGGAGAGATCCCAGCATTTT.

This clone was seen a handful of times. This sequence joins TRBV30 and TRBJ1-3, with TRBD1 matching over 7 bases. The length of the CDR3 is 13 residues. Trimming at V came to 7 bases and at J to 2 bases, leaving 5 bases not matched to a gene. Germline V gene data show CDR1 as GTSNPN and CDR2 as SVGIG (reference sequence). CDR3 sequence (DNA): TGTGCCTCGAACGACAGGGCTGGAAACACCATATATTTT. Translated, it gives CASNDRAGNTIYF.

This rearrangement joins TRBV2 to TRBJ2-5, with TRBD2 matching 10 bases. Losses at the gene ends were 3 bases for V and 5 bases for J; bases not matched to a gene: 6. Germline CDR1 and CDR2: SNHLY and FYNNEI. The CDR3 is made up of 15 amino acids. The CDR3 is CASSDQGTSAETQYF. In nucleotides, the CDR3 is TGTGCCAGCAGTGACCAAGGGACTAGCGCCGAGACCCAGTACTTC.

This clone was counted a few times. This sequence joins TRBV29-1 and TRBJ2-3; perhaps TRBD2 as D (6 bases). Germline CDR1 SQVTM, CDR2 ANQGSEA. The V gene lost 4 bases and the J gene lost 3 bases, with 17 bases spanning the gap. The CDR3 loop spans 15 amino acids. CDR3 residues: CSVGLDSIRTDTQYF. The CDR3 nucleotides read TGCAGCGTTGGACTAGACAGTATTAGGACAGATACGCAGTATTTT.

The rearrangement joins TRBV27 to TRBJ1-2; 10 nucleotides match TRBD1. The CDR3 sequence is 13 residues long. From germline, CDR1 is MNHEY and CDR2 SMNVEV (reference sequence). The J segment lost 5 bases and the V segment lost 6 bases, leaving 3 bases of the junction unmatched. CDR3 sequence reads: CASRTGGMYGYTF. The CDR3 bases are TGTGCCAGCAGGACAGGGGGCATGTATGGCTACACCTTC.

The chain uses TRBV6-6 and TRBJ2-7; tentatively, D is TRBD1 (7 bases). This CDR3 spans 14 amino acids. V lost 4 bases and J 2 bases, leaving 12 bases between the germline ends. The V gene's germline CDR1 is MNHNY and CDR2 SVGAGI (reference sequence). The CDR3 here is CASSWRDRAYEQYF. CDR3 nucleotide sequence: TGTGCCAGCAGTTGGCGGGACAGAGCCTACGAGCAGTACTTC.

Notes on this clone: One junction end disagrees with the germline gene, perhaps due to a read error. The chain recombines TRBV7-7 with TRBJ2-5; 7 bases align to TRBD1. This CDR3 comprises 14 residues. Germline V lookup: CDR1 SSHAT, CDR2 FNYEAQ (reference sequence). The chain's CDR3 is CASSPTGAGETQYF. CDR3 in DNA: TGTGCTAGCAGCCCCACAGGGGCTGGCGAGACCCAGTACTTC.

The rearrangement joins TRBV7-8 to TRBJ1-3; no definite D call. Trimming left V 2 bases short and J 0 bases short, with 8 bases between. Per the germline V gene, CDR1 is SGHVS and CDR2 is FQNEAQ. The CDR3 spans 15 residues. CDR3 sequence: CASSLSDYSGNTIYF. CDR3 coding DNA: TGTGCCAGCAGCTTATCAGACTACTCTGGAAACACCATATATTTT.

Concerning this clone: At one end the junction does not follow the germline gene, possibly because of a read error. V is TRBV29-1 and J is TRBJ1-2, with 7 bases lining up with TRBD1. The V gene's germline CDR1 is SQVTM and CDR2 ANQGSEA. There are 11 residues in the CDR3. CDR3 residues: CSGGNNYGYTF. For the CDR3, the DNA is TGTTCAGGGGGGAATAACTATGGCTACACCTTC. The full variable domain, in which reference TRBV29-1 and TRBJ1-2 provide the parts outside the CDR3, is SAVISQKPSRDICQRGTSLTIQCQVDSQVTMMFWYRQQPGQSLTLIATANQGSEATYESGFVIDKFPISRPNLTFSTLTVSNMSPEDSSIYLCSGGNNYGYTFGSGTRLTVV.

The chain combines TRBV2 with TRBJ2-1, with 11 bases identical to TRBD2. This CDR3 contains 17 residues. Germline CDR1 reads SNHLY; CDR2 reads FYNNEI. Trimming at V came to 4 bases and at J to 5 bases, leaving 10 bases not matched to a gene. CDR3 nucleotides: TGTGCCAGCAGTGGGTCCCTAGCGGGAGGCTTTAACAATGAGCAGTTCTTC. Translation gives CASSGSLAGGFNNEQFF.

This clone was seen a few times. The V and J genes are TRBV27 and TRBJ2-7; 7 bases line up with TRBD2. Germline assignment: CDR1 MNHEY and CDR2 SMNVEV (reference sequence). This CDR3 is built from 17 residues. The junction had 12 bases not matched to a gene; V was cut back by 3 bases and J by 1 base. The CDR3 reads CASSFRLGGGGSYEQYF. DNA of the CDR3: TGTGCCAGCAGTTTCCGTCTTGGGGGGGGAGGGTCCTACGAGCAGTACTTC.

This clone was seen a few times. The chain combines TRBV19 with TRBJ1-5; a possible D gene is TRBD1 (5 bases). CDR1 and CDR2 from the germline V gene are LNHDA and SQIVND (reference sequence). V was cut by 1 base and J by 3 bases, with 7 bases left in between. The CDR3 runs 14 residues. CDR3: CASSIVRVNQPQHF. The CDR3 coding sequence is TGTGCCAGTAGTATAGTCAGGGTCAATCAGCCCCAGCATTTT.

The V call is TRBV28, the J call TRBJ1-2; 7 bases match TRBD1. Germline V gives CDR1 MDHEN, CDR2 SYDVKM. Trimming at V came to 3 bases and at J to 4 bases, leaving 2 bases not matched to a gene. The CDR3 extends over 13 amino acids. This CDR3 reads CASSLTGIYGYTF. The CDR3 coding sequence is TGTGCCAGCAGTTTGACAGGGATCTATGGCTACACCTTC.

The chain has TRBV5-1 and TRBJ2-3, with 8 bases lining up with TRBD1. Trimming took 2 bases from V and 0 from J; bases not matched to a gene: 5. This CDR3 spans 16 amino acids. Germline V gives CDR1 SGHRS, CDR2 YFSETQ. CDR3 sequence reads: CASSFRTGISTDTQYF. The CDR3 DNA reads TGCGCCAGCAGCTTCCGGACAGGGATTAGCACAGATACGCAGTATTTT. Filled out from reference TRBV5-1 and TRBJ2-3, the complete variable domain reads KAGVTQTPRYLIKTRGQQVTLSCSPISGHRSVSWYQQTPGQGLQFLFEYFSETQRNKGNFPGRFSGRQFSNSRSEMNVSTLELGDSALYLCASSFRTGISTDTQYFGPGTRLTVL.

In its sample, this clone was seen a few times. V is TRBV25-1 and J is TRBJ1-1; D perhaps matches TRBD1 (6 bases). Trimming left V 7 bases short and J 2 bases short, with 14 bases between. Looked up from germline, CDR1 is MGHDK and CDR2 is SYGVNS. The CDR3 runs 14 residues. The chain's CDR3 is CASTPTGHNTEAFF. CDR3 in DNA: TGTGCCAGCACTCCGACAGGTCATAACACTGAAGCTTTCTTT.

The chain has TRBV11-2 and TRBJ2-5, with D perhaps TRBD2 (7 bases). V was shortened by 8 bases and J by 5 bases, with 18 bases between the two germline ends. CDR3 length equals 14 residues. Germline V gene sequence: CDR1 SGHAT, CDR2 FQNNGV. For the CDR3, the DNA is TGTGCCAGCTCCCGGCGGGGGCGCGAGGAGACCCAGTACTTC. Its protein is CASSRRGREETQYF.

On this clone: The same CDR3 can be traced to other DNA sequences in this sample. The chain combines TRBV18 with TRBJ1-5; D not resolved. The CDR3 loop spans 17 amino acids. The V gene's germline CDR1 is KGHSH and CDR2 LQKENI. V was clipped by 4 bases and J by 2 bases, with 18 bases between them. The CDR3 nucleotides are TGTGCCAGCTCACTTAACGGGGTCTTAGAGGGCAATCAGCCCCAGCATTTT. Protein: CASSLNGVLEGNQPQHF.

This chain uses TRBV27 with TRBJ2-1; D remains unclear. This CDR3 has 17 residues. The germline CDR1 and CDR2 sequences are MNHEY and SMNVEV (reference sequence). Trimming removed 6 bases at V and 5 bases at J, with 23 bases between. CDR3 amino acids: CASSRTTIPSQHNEQFF. The CDR3 coding sequence is TGTGCCAGCAGCCGTACTACCATTCCCAGCCAACACAATGAGCAGTTCTTC.

In this sample, this clone turned up a few times. The chain is built from TRBV9 and TRBJ1-1; 7 nucleotides align to TRBD1. Germline lookup yields CDR1 SGDLS and CDR2 YYNGEE. V trimming: 1 base; J trimming: 4 bases; junction bases outside the gene matches: 7. CDR3 length: 15 residues. The CDR3 DNA is TGTGCCAGCAGCGTAACAGGGGAATGGGTCACTGAAGCTTTCTTT. Protein product: CASSVTGEWVTEAFF.

In nucleotides, the CDR3 is TGTGCCAGTAGTCAAAGGGGTAATAGCAATCAGCCCCAGCATTTT. It specifies CASSQRGNSNQPQHF. The chain combines TRBV19 with TRBJ1-5, with D maybe TRBD1 (5 bases). This CDR3 spans 15 amino acids. V lost 5 bases, J lost 0 bases, and 11 bases lay in between. Looked up from germline, CDR1 is LNHDA and CDR2 is SQIVND (reference sequence).

V usage is TRBV30 and J usage is TRBJ1-2, with TRBD1 as a possible D gene (5 bases). The V end was cut by 7 bases, the J end by 2 bases, with 11 bases between. Germline assignment: CDR1 GTSNPN and CDR2 SVGIG (reference sequence). The CDR3 totals 12 residues. The CDR3 sequence is CAYSQGNYGYTF. The CDR3, as DNA: TGTGCCTATAGTCAGGGAAACTATGGCTACACCTTC.

The rearrangement links TRBV5-1 to TRBJ2-7; D is possibly TRBD1 (7 bases). Germline V lookup: CDR1 SGHRS, CDR2 YFSETQ. V dropped 0 bases and J dropped 3 bases, with 22 bases sitting between them. The CDR3 length is 18 residues. In nucleotides, the CDR3 is TGCGCCAGCAGCTTGGCGACTCGAGGGGGGACAGTACACTACGAGCAGTACTTC. It translates to CASSLATRGGTVHYEQYF.

This clone was recorded a few times. The gene calls are TRBV27 and TRBJ1-6, with 8 bases aligning to TRBD1. V dropped 6 bases and J dropped 16; count of bases not matched to a gene: 5. CDR1 MNHEY and CDR2 SMNVEV come from the germline V gene (reference sequence). The CDR3 runs to 11 residues. The CDR3 here is CASSDRGRLHF. Written as DNA, the CDR3 is TGTGCCAGCAGCGACAGGGGAAGGCTCCACTTT.

The V and J genes are TRBV10-2 and TRBJ1-1, with unresolved D. CDR3 length equals 14 residues. V gave up 0 bases and J gave up 1 base, with 6 bases separating them. Germline V lookup: CDR1 WSHSY, CDR2 SAAADI. The chain's CDR3 is CASSESRGNTEAFF. The CDR3 DNA follows: TGCGCCAGCAGTGAGTCTCGGGGGAACACTGAAGCTTTCTTT.

The CDR3, as DNA: TGTGCCAGTAGTATTTCTCCGGGGCTAGCGGGTTACGAGCAGTACTTC. Its protein is CASSISPGLAGYEQYF. V and J are TRBV19 and TRBJ2-7, with 8 bases matching TRBD2. Losses at the gene ends were 3 bases for V and 4 bases for J; bases not matched to a gene: 11. The CDR3 loop spans 16 amino acids. The germline CDR1 and CDR2 sequences are LNHDA and SQIVND (reference sequence).

J is TRBJ2-7 and V is TRBV29-1, with D unclear. The CDR3 is 11 amino acids. The V end was cut by 4 bases, the J end by 2 bases, with 6 bases between. CDR1 and CDR2 from the germline V gene are SQVTM and ANQGSEA. CDR3 loop: CSVGLAYEQYF. Here the CDR3 DNA reads TGCAGCGTTGGACTGGCCTACGAGCAGTACTTC.

The chain joins TRBV2 to TRBJ1-5; D is unclear. The CDR3 contains 14 residues. Germline V gene lookup returns CDR1 SNHLY and CDR2 FYNNEI. Trimming took off 6 bases at V and 7 bases at J, with 16 bases between the two ends. Here the CDR3 DNA reads TGTGCCAGCAGGGATGCCCCCGAGGGCCAGCCCCAGCATTTT. Protein product: CASRDAPEGQPQHF.

V is TRBV6-5 and J is TRBJ2-7; 10 positions match TRBD2. The CDR3 extends over 15 amino acids. The germline gives CDR1 MNHEY, CDR2 SVGAGI. The V gene end was trimmed by 8 bases and the J gene end by 6 bases; junction bases not matched to a gene: 13. This chain's CDR3 is CASLLQAGGPGEQYF. CDR3 DNA: TGTGCCAGCCTTTTACAAGCGGGGGGGCCGGGCGAGCAGTACTTC.

This clone was observed a handful of times. This chain connects TRBV9 to TRBJ1-1; D gene ambiguous. The germline CDR1 and CDR2 sequences are SGDLS and YYNGEE. The CDR3 runs 13 residues. V shed 0 bases and J shed 0 bases, with 3 bases lying between them. DNA for the CDR3: TGTGCCAGCAGCGTAGCAGTGAACACTGAAGCTTTCTTT. It encodes CASSVAVNTEAFF.

The V gene is TRBV7-6, the J gene TRBJ1-2; TRBD1 might be the D (6 bases). V was cut by 1 base and J by 4 bases, with 7 bases left in between. This CDR3 spans 13 amino acids. Germline V gene sequence: CDR1 SGHVS, CDR2 FNYEAQ. The CDR3 DNA follows: TGTGCCAGCAGCTTAGAACAGGGCTATGGCTACACCTTC. Protein sequence: CASSLEQGYGYTF.